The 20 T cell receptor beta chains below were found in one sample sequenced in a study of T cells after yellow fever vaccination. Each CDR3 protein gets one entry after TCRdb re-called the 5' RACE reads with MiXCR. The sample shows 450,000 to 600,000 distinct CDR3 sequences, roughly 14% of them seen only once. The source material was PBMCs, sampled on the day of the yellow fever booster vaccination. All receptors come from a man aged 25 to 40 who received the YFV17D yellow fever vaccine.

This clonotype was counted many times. CDR3 region: CASRGHPVDTQYF. CDR3 nucleotides: TGTGCCAGCAGGGGACACCCGGTAGATACGCAGTATTTT. V usage is TRBV12-3 or TRBV12-4 and J usage is TRBJ2-3; D may be TRBD1 (6 bases). Between the trimmed V and J ends, which lost 6 bases and 5 bases, there was a span of 12 bases. The CDR3 has 13 amino acids.

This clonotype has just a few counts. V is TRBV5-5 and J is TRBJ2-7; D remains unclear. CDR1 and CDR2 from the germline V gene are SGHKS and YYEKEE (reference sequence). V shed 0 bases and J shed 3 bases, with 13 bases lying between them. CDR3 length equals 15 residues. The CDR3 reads CASSLAGGRNYEQYF. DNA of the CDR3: TGTGCCAGCAGCTTGGCCGGCGGACGGAACTACGAGCAGTACTTC.

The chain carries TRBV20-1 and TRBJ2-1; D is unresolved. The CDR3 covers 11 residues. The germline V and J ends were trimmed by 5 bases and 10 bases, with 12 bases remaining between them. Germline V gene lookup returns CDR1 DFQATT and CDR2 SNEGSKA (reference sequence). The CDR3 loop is CSAHLDGEQFF. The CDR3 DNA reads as TGCAGTGCTCATCTAGATGGCGAGCAGTTCTTC.

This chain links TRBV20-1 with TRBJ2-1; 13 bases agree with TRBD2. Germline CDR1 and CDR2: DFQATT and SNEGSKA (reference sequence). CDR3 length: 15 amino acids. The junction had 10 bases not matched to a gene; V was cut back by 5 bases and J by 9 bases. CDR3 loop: CSAGGGTSGTAEQFF. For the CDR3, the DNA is TGCAGTGCTGGGGGGGGGACTAGCGGGACGGCTGAGCAGTTCTTC.

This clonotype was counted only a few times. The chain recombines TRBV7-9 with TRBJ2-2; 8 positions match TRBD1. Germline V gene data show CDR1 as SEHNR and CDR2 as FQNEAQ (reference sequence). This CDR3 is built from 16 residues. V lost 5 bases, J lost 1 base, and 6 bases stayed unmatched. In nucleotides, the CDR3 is TGTGCCAGCAGCACCACGGACAGGGAGAACACCGGGGAGCTGTTTTTT. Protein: CASSTTDRENTGELFF.

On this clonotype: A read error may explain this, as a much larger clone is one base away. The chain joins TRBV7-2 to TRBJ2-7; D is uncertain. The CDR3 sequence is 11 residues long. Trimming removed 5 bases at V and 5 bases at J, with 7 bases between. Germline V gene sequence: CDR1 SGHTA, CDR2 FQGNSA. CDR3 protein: CASSRVNEQYF. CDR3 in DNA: TGTGCCAGCAGCCGGGTGAACGAGCAGTACTTC.

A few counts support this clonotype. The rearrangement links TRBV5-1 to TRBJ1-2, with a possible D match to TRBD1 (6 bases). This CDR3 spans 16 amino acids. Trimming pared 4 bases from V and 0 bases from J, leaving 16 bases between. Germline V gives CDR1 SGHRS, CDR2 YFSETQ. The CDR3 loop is CASSPGGGTTNYGYTF. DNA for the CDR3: TGCGCCAGCAGCCCCGGGGGGGGCACTACTAACTATGGCTACACCTTC. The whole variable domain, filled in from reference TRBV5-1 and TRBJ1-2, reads KAGVTQTPRYLIKTRGQQVTLSCSPISGHRSVSWYQQTPGQGLQFLFEYFSETQRNKGNFPGRFSGRQFSNSRSEMNVSTLELGDSALYLCASSPGGGTTNYGYTFGSGTRLTVV.

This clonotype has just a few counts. The CDR3 nucleotides are TGTGCCAGCACCACTCGCGATTCGGAATCTGGAAACACCATATATTTT. Amino acid sequence: CASTTRDSESGNTIYF. This chain uses TRBV6-1 with TRBJ1-3; no clear D. Per germline, CDR1 MNHNS and CDR2 SASEGT. The V and J ends lost 7 bases and 1 base respectively, with 17 bases between them. CDR3 size: 16 residues.

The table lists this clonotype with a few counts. CDR3 bases: TGTGCCAGCAGCCAAGATTCATCCGGGGGCGGTTATGGCTACACCTTC. Translated, it gives CASSQDSSGGGYGYTF. The rearrangement uses TRBV14 and TRBJ1-2; a possible D gene is TRBD1 (6 bases). CDR1 is SGHDN, CDR2 FVKESK, per germline. This CDR3 comprises 16 residues. V lost 0 bases to trimming and J lost 5 bases, with 16 bases between them.

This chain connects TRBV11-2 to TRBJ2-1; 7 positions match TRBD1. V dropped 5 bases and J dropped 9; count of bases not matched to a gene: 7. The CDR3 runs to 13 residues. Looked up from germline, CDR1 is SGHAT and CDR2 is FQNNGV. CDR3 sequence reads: CASSPNRDSEQFF. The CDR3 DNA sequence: TGTGCCAGCAGCCCCAACAGGGACAGTGAGCAGTTCTTC.

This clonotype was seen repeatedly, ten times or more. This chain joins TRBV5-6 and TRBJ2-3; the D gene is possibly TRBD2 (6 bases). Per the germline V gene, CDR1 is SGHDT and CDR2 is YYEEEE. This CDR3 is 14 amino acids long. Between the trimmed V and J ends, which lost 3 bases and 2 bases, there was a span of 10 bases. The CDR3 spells CASSWGLSTDTQYF. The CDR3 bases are TGTGCCAGCAGCTGGGGACTTTCCACAGATACGCAGTATTTT.

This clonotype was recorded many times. The CDR3 bases are TGTGCCAGCAACCTCTTGGGAGGAACCTACAATGAGCAGTTCTTC. Translation gives CASNLLGGTYNEQFF. The rearrangement links TRBV7-8 to TRBJ2-1; possibly TRBD2 for D (6 bases). Deletions cut 7 bases from V and 2 bases from J, with 15 bases between. CDR3 size: 15 residues. Germline V gene lookup returns CDR1 SGHVS and CDR2 FQNEAQ.

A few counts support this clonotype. CDR3 protein: CASSSPMVPGELFF. The CDR3 DNA follows: TGTGCCAGCAGCTCGCCGATGGTCCCCGGGGAGCTGTTTTTT. The V call is TRBV7-9, the J call TRBJ2-2; the D is unclear. The germline V and J ends were trimmed by 4 bases and 6 bases, with 12 bases remaining between them. Germline V gene lookup returns CDR1 SEHNR and CDR2 FQNEAQ (reference sequence). The CDR3 extends over 14 amino acids. Full variable domain (outside the CDR3, taken from reference TRBV7-9 and TRBJ2-2): DTGVSQNPRHKITKRGQNVTFRCDPISEHNRLYWYRQTLGQGPEFLTYFQNEAQLEKSRLLSDRFSAERPKGSFSTLEIQRTEQGDSAMYLCASSSPMVPGELFFGEGSRLTVL.

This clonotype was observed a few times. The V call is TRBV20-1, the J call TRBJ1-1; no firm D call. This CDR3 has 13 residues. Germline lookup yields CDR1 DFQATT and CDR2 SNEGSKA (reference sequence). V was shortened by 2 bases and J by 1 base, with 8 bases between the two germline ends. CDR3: CSARWRGNTEAFF. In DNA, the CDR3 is TGCAGTGCTAGATGGCGTGGGAACACTGAAGCTTTCTTT.

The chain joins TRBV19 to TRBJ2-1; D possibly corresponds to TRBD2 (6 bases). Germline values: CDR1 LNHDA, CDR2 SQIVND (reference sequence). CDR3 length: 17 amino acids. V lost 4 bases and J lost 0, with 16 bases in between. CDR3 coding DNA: TGTGCCAGTAGTAGTGAGATGGGCGGGGACTCCTACAATGAGCAGTTCTTC. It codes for CASSSEMGGDSYNEQFF.

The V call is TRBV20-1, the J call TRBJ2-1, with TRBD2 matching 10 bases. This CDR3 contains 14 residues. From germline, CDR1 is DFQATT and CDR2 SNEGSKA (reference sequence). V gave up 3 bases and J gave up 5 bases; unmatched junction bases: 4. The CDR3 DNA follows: TGCAGTGCTAGGCGACTAGCGGGTGACAATGAGCAGTTCTTC. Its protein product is CSARRLAGDNEQFF.

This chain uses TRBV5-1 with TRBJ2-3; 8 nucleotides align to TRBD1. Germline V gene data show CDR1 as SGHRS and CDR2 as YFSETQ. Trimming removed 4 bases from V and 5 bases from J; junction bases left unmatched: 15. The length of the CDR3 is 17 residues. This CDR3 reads CASSEGTGVFFGDTQYF. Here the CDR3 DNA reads TGCGCCAGCAGCGAGGGGACAGGTGTTTTTTTCGGAGATACGCAGTATTTT.

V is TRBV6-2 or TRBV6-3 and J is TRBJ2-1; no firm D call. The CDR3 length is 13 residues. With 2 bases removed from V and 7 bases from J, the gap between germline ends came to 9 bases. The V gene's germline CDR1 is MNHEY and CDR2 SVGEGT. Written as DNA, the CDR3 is TGTGCCAGCAGTTACGGCTGGGCTAATGAGCAGTTCTTC. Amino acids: CASSYGWANEQFF.

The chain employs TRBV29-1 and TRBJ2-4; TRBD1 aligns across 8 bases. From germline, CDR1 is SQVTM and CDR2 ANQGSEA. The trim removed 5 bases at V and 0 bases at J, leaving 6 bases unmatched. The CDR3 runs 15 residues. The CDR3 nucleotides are TGCAGCGTTAGGGACAGGCGACTAGCCAAAAACATTCAGTACTTC. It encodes CSVRDRRLAKNIQYF.

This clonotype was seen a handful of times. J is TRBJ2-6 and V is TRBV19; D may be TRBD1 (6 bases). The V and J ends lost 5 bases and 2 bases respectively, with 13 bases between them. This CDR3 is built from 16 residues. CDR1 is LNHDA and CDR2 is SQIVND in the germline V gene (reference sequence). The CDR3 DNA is TGTGCCAGTAGTCTCGCAGGGGTGGCTGGGGCCAACGTCCTGACTTTC. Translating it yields CASSLAGVAGANVLTF.